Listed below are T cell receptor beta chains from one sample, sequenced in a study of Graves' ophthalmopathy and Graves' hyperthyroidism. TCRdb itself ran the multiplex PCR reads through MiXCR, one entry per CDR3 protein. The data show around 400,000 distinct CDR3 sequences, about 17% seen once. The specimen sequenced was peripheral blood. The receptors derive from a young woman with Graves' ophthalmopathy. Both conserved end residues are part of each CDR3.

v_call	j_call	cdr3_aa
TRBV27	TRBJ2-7	CASSLSLAGVGAYEQYF
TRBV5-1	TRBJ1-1	CASSFSTGITEAFF
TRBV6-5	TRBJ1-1	CASSAKWTGNTEAFF
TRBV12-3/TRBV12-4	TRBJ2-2	CATHRGRELFF
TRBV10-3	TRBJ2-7	CAISESGQGYEQYF
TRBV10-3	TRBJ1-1	CAIVEGGAGTEAFF
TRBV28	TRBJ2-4	CASSPRGDLAKNIQYF
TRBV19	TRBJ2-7	CASSTLAGEQYF
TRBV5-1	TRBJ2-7	CASSFMDTYEQYF
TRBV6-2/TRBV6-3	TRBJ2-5	CASSPGTSGRIGESQYF
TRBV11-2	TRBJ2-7	CASSLVGSSSGTYEQYF
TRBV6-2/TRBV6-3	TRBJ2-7	CASRRTGGEYF
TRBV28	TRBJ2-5	CASTRMGVQYF
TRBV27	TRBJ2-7	CASSYGQGAPYEQYF
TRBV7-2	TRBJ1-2	CASSLQGDGYTF
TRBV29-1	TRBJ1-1	CSVSDLSEAFF
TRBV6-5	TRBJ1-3	CASRVTGNTIYF
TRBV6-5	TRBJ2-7	CASSYQLAAPYEQYF
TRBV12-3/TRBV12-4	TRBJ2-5	CASKQGGAETQYF
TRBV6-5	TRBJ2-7	CASKLFGDAEQYF
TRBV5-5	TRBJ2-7	CASSFGQSLSYEQYF
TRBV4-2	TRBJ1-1	CASSQVGQNTEAFF